The rows below give T cell receptor beta chains drawn from one sample of a study of T cell responses to AZD1222 COVID-19 vaccine. The method was immunoSEQ multiplex PCR; TCRdb's version includes in-frame clones alone and lacks a portion of them. This sample has roughly 200,000 clones, with approximately 94% found just once. The sequencing here drew on peripheral blood, taken 28 days after the second dose of the MenACWY control vaccine. These receptors were collected from an adult who received the MenACWY meningococcal vaccine as a control. Each CDR3 is given with its conserved first and last residue. A D gene is named only where the DNA matches it firmly. Size values are once, few and many counts, or a class for expanded clones, and some rows have none.

d_call: .; j_call: TRBJ2-7; v_call: TRBV28; clone_size: .; cdr3_aa: CASSFQGSSYEQYF; cdr3_nt: TGTGCCAGCAGTTTCCAGGGGAGCTCCTACGAGCAGTACTTC
d_call: .; j_call: TRBJ2-7; v_call: TRBV25-1; clone_size: .; cdr3_aa: CASSDNIAGDYEQYF; cdr3_nt: TGTGCCAGCAGTGACAATATAGCCGGAGACTACGAGCAGTACTTC
d_call: TRBD2; j_call: TRBJ2-1; v_call: TRBV13; clone_size: .; cdr3_aa: CASSLASGRAMYEQFF; cdr3_nt: TGTGCCAGCAGCTTAGCTAGCGGGAGGGCCATGTATGAGCAGTTCTTC
d_call: .; j_call: TRBJ1-1; v_call: TRBV6-5; clone_size: .; cdr3_aa: CASISQPGTEAFF; cdr3_nt: TGTGCCAGCATTAGCCAGCCCGGGACTGAAGCTTTCTTT
d_call: .; j_call: TRBJ1-1; v_call: TRBV19; clone_size: .; cdr3_aa: CASSMGQGRTEAFF; cdr3_nt: TGTGCCAGTAGTATGGGGCAGGGACGGACTGAAGCTTTCTTT
d_call: .; j_call: TRBJ1-4; v_call: TRBV5-1; clone_size: .; cdr3_aa: CASSSGGNEKLFF; cdr3_nt: TGCGCCAGCAGCTCCGGGGGCAATGAAAAACTGTTTTTT
d_call: TRBD1; j_call: TRBJ1-6; v_call: TRBV2; clone_size: .; cdr3_aa: CASSVTGGERDSPLHF; cdr3_nt: TGTGCCAGCAGTGTTACAGGGGGCGAGAGGGATTCACCCCTCCACTTT
d_call: TRBD1; j_call: TRBJ1-2; v_call: TRBV12-3/TRBV12-4; clone_size: .; cdr3_aa: CASRGTGDGYTF; cdr3_nt: TGTGCCAGCAGGGGGACAGGAGATGGCTACACCTTC
d_call: .; j_call: TRBJ1-5; v_call: TRBV24-1; clone_size: .; cdr3_aa: CATSDFERNGVSNQPQHF; cdr3_nt: TGTGCCACCAGTGATTTTGAGCGGAACGGGGTAAGCAATCAGCCCCAGCATTTT
d_call: .; j_call: TRBJ1-3; v_call: TRBV6-5; clone_size: .; cdr3_aa: CASTLGLDTGNTIYF; cdr3_nt: TGTGCCAGCACCCTAGGCCTAGATACTGGAAACACCATATATTTT
d_call: TRBD2; j_call: TRBJ2-7; v_call: TRBV27; clone_size: .; cdr3_aa: CASRTLAGSYEQYF; cdr3_nt: TGTGCCAGCAGGACGTTAGCGGGGTCCTACGAGCAGTACTTC
d_call: TRBD1; j_call: TRBJ1-1; v_call: TRBV10-3; clone_size: .; cdr3_aa: CAIKAGGENTEAFF; cdr3_nt: TGTGCCATTAAGGCAGGGGGCGAGAACACTGAAGCTTTCTTT
d_call: TRBD2; j_call: TRBJ2-3; v_call: TRBV27; clone_size: .; cdr3_aa: CASSFYRGVTDTQYF; cdr3_nt: TGTGCCAGCAGTTTCTATCGGGGGGTCACAGATACGCAGTATTTT
d_call: .; j_call: TRBJ1-3; v_call: TRBV28; clone_size: once; cdr3_aa: CASSFVSAASGNTIYF; cdr3_nt: TGTGCCAGCAGTTTCGTTTCGGCAGCTTCTGGAAACACCATATATTTT
d_call: .; j_call: TRBJ1-4; v_call: TRBV28; clone_size: few; cdr3_aa: CASSPDRRMVEKLFF; cdr3_nt: TGTGCCAGCAGTCCCGACAGGCGAATGGTCGAAAAACTGTTTTTT
d_call: .; j_call: TRBJ2-7; v_call: TRBV20-1; clone_size: .; cdr3_aa: CSASPLGEQYF; cdr3_nt: TGCAGTGCTTCCCCCCTGGGCGAGCAGTACTTC
d_call: .; j_call: TRBJ1-1; v_call: TRBV4-1; clone_size: .; cdr3_aa: CASSQGPGGAFF; cdr3_nt: TGCGCCAGCAGCCAGGGCCCTGGGGGAGCTTTCTTT
d_call: .; j_call: TRBJ2-2; v_call: TRBV7-9; clone_size: .; cdr3_aa: CASSWTPGTVNTGELFF; cdr3_nt: TGTGCCAGCAGCTGGACGCCCGGGACGGTGAACACCGGGGAGCTGTTTTTT
d_call: TRBD1; j_call: TRBJ2-7; v_call: TRBV5-6; clone_size: .; cdr3_aa: CASSSPGQGVHEQYF; cdr3_nt: TGTGCCAGCAGCAGTCCGGGACAGGGGGTCCACGAGCAGTACTTC
d_call: .; j_call: TRBJ2-7; v_call: TRBV3-1/TRBV3-2; clone_size: once; cdr3_aa: CASSQRGSYEQYF; cdr3_nt: TGTGCCAGCAGCCAAAGGGGCTCCTACGAGCAGTACTTC
d_call: .; j_call: TRBJ2-7; v_call: TRBV6-5; clone_size: .; cdr3_aa: CASSPSMGYEQYF; cdr3_nt: TGTGCCAGCAGCCCAAGCATGGGTTACGAGCAGTACTTC
d_call: .; j_call: TRBJ1-3; v_call: TRBV5-6; clone_size: .; cdr3_aa: CASSGGGSRNTIYF; cdr3_nt: TGTGCCAGCAGCGGCGGCGGCAGCCGAAACACCATATATTTT
d_call: TRBD1; j_call: TRBJ2-7; v_call: TRBV5-4; clone_size: .; cdr3_aa: CASSLADRGGEQYF; cdr3_nt: TGTGCCAGCAGCCTGGCGGACAGGGGCGGCGAGCAGTACTTC
d_call: TRBD1; j_call: TRBJ1-5; v_call: TRBV6-5; clone_size: once; cdr3_aa: CASKLSGQYNQPQHF; cdr3_nt: TGTGCCAGCAAATTGTCGGGACAGTACAATCAGCCCCAGCATTTT
d_call: TRBD1; j_call: TRBJ1-1; v_call: TRBV19; clone_size: .; cdr3_aa: CASSISYGWDRDNTEAFF; cdr3_nt: TGTGCCAGTAGTATCTCCTATGGTTGGGACAGGGACAACACTGAAGCTTTCTTT
d_call: TRBD1; j_call: TRBJ1-1; v_call: TRBV2; clone_size: .; cdr3_aa: CASSERGTGIMNTEAFF; cdr3_nt: TGTGCCAGCAGTGAAAGGGGGACAGGGATCATGAACACTGAAGCTTTCTTT
d_call: .; j_call: TRBJ2-3; v_call: TRBV5-1; clone_size: .; cdr3_aa: CASSTKADTQYF; cdr3_nt: TGCGCCAGCAGCACGAAGGCAGATACGCAGTATTTT
d_call: TRBD1; j_call: TRBJ2-1; v_call: TRBV6-5; clone_size: .; cdr3_aa: CAISTGGSNNEQFF; cdr3_nt: TGTGCCATCAGCACAGGGGGCTCGAACAATGAGCAGTTCTTC
d_call: .; j_call: TRBJ1-4; v_call: TRBV5-1; clone_size: .; cdr3_aa: CASRNPGAEKLFF; cdr3_nt: TGCGCCAGCAGAAACCCAGGGGCCGAAAAACTGTTTTTT
d_call: TRBD1; j_call: TRBJ1-4; v_call: TRBV28; clone_size: .; cdr3_aa: CASSLGTGLEKLFF; cdr3_nt: TGTGCCAGCAGTTTAGGGACAGGGCTGGAAAAACTGTTTTTT
d_call: .; j_call: TRBJ1-2; v_call: TRBV6-6; clone_size: .; cdr3_aa: CASSYSPLQNYGYTF; cdr3_nt: TGTGCCAGCAGTTACTCCCCCCTTCAGAACTATGGCTACACCTTC
d_call: .; j_call: TRBJ1-2; v_call: TRBV6-5; clone_size: .; cdr3_aa: CASSYSGGLNYGYTF; cdr3_nt: TGTGCCAGCAGTTACTCCGGGGGGCTTAACTATGGCTACACCTTC
d_call: .; j_call: TRBJ1-1; v_call: TRBV5-6; clone_size: once; cdr3_aa: CASTLGGGAFTEAFF; cdr3_nt: TGTGCCAGCACCCTTGGTGGGGGAGCCTTCACTGAAGCTTTCTTT
d_call: .; j_call: TRBJ2-5; v_call: TRBV9; clone_size: .; cdr3_aa: CASSVGAMQARETQYF; cdr3_nt: TGTGCCAGCAGCGTAGGCGCGATGCAGGCTAGGGAGACCCAGTACTTC
d_call: .; j_call: TRBJ2-7; v_call: TRBV6-5; clone_size: once; cdr3_aa: CASSYPGLAKGSEQYF; cdr3_nt: TGTGCCAGCAGTTACCCTGGCCTAGCGAAGGGCTCCGAGCAGTACTTC
d_call: .; j_call: TRBJ2-1; v_call: TRBV2; clone_size: .; cdr3_aa: CASNRYNEQFF; cdr3_nt: TGTGCCAGCAACCGATACAATGAGCAGTTCTTC
d_call: .; j_call: TRBJ1-1; v_call: TRBV29-1; clone_size: few; cdr3_aa: CSVEDFAMNTEAFF; cdr3_nt: TGCAGCGTTGAAGATTTTGCCATGAACACTGAAGCTTTCTTT
d_call: TRBD1; j_call: TRBJ1-1; v_call: TRBV6-5; clone_size: .; cdr3_aa: CASRAPGTGNTEAFF; cdr3_nt: TGTGCCAGCAGAGCTCCGGGGACAGGTAACACTGAAGCTTTCTTT
d_call: TRBD1; j_call: TRBJ2-3; v_call: TRBV7-2; clone_size: .; cdr3_aa: CASSPGPAGGSTDTQYF; cdr3_nt: TGTGCCAGCAGCCCCGGCCCGGCAGGGGGTAGCACAGATACGCAGTATTTT
d_call: TRBD2; j_call: TRBJ2-2; v_call: TRBV7-8; clone_size: once; cdr3_aa: CASSLRTSGGATGELFF; cdr3_nt: TGTGCCAGCAGCCTCCGGACTAGCGGGGGGGCAACCGGGGAGCTGTTTTTT
d_call: .; j_call: TRBJ1-5; v_call: TRBV6-1; clone_size: .; cdr3_aa: CASSDQAKGYQPQHF; cdr3_nt: TGTGCCAGCAGTGATCAAGCAAAAGGGTATCAGCCCCAGCATTTT
d_call: .; j_call: TRBJ1-1; v_call: TRBV6-2/TRBV6-3; clone_size: .; cdr3_aa: CASSYGQTEAFF; cdr3_nt: TGTGCCAGCAGTTACGGACAGACTGAAGCTTTCTTT
d_call: .; j_call: TRBJ2-4; v_call: TRBV6-1; clone_size: .; cdr3_aa: CASSEGAKNIQYF; cdr3_nt: TGTGCCAGCAGTGAAGGAGCCAAAAACATTCAGTACTTC
d_call: TRBD1; j_call: TRBJ1-2; v_call: TRBV27; clone_size: .; cdr3_aa: CASSPQTGTALYGYTF; cdr3_nt: TGTGCCAGCAGTCCCCAAACCGGGACAGCCCTCTATGGCTACACCTTC
d_call: .; j_call: TRBJ1-6; v_call: TRBV6-5; clone_size: .; cdr3_aa: CASSYSPVNSPLHF; cdr3_nt: TGTGCCAGCAGTTACTCCCCCGTGAATTCACCCCTCCACTTT
d_call: .; j_call: TRBJ2-6; v_call: TRBV4-2; clone_size: .; cdr3_aa: CASSQEGGFVSGANVLTF; cdr3_nt: TGTGCCAGCAGCCAAGAGGGGGGCTTCGTCTCTGGGGCCAACGTCCTGACTTTC
d_call: .; j_call: TRBJ1-2; v_call: TRBV7-8; clone_size: .; cdr3_aa: CASSLAGFGYTF; cdr3_nt: TGTGCCAGCAGCTTAGCTGGGTTTGGCTACACCTTC
d_call: .; j_call: TRBJ1-5; v_call: TRBV15; clone_size: .; cdr3_aa: CATSRGDFQPQHF; cdr3_nt: TGTGCCACCAGCAGAGGGGATTTTCAGCCCCAGCATTTT
d_call: .; j_call: TRBJ1-6; v_call: TRBV19; clone_size: once; cdr3_aa: CASSIPQNGEDSPLHF; cdr3_nt: TGTGCCAGTAGTATACCCCAAAACGGGGAGGATTCACCCCTCCACTTT
d_call: TRBD1; j_call: TRBJ1-5; v_call: TRBV6-7; clone_size: .; cdr3_aa: CASSYSSRQNYRGQRIYSNQPQHF; cdr3_nt: TGTGCCAGCAGTTACTCTTCGCGACAAAATTACAGGGGGCAAAGGATCTATAGCAATCAGCCCCAGCATTTT
d_call: TRBD2; j_call: TRBJ2-5; v_call: TRBV9; clone_size: .; cdr3_aa: CASSVATSGRAGETQYF; cdr3_nt: TGTGCCAGCAGCGTAGCGACTAGCGGGAGGGCCGGGGAGACCCAGTACTTC